This entry lists 4 T cell receptor beta chains sequenced from one sample in a study of blood T cell repertoires in COVID-19. Clones were sequenced by immunoSEQ multiplex PCR, and TCRdb holds only the in-frame ones, with some missing. Found here are 250,000 to 350,000 clones, 89% of them singletons; the top ten hold around 12%. The sequencing input was peripheral blood. Receptors originate from a woman aged 60 to 75 with acute or convalescent COVID-19.

This chain links TRBV5-5 with TRBJ2-1; possibly TRBD1 for D (5 bases). V was shortened by 5 bases and J by 8 bases, with 8 bases between the two germline ends. This CDR3 spans 11 amino acids. Germline CDR1 and CDR2: SGHKS and YYEKEE (reference sequence). Here the CDR3 DNA reads TGTGCCAGCAGTCCAGGGTATGAGCAGTTCTTC. Its protein is CASSPGYEQFF.

This rearrangement joins TRBV5-6 to TRBJ2-2; 8 bases agree with TRBD2. The CDR3 is 17 residues long. V lost 3 bases, J lost 3 bases, and 10 bases stayed unmatched. From germline, CDR1 is SGHDT and CDR2 YYEEEE. The CDR3 region is CASSSQTSGLYTGELFF. CDR3 nucleotides: TGTGCCAGCAGCTCGCAAACTAGCGGCCTTTACACCGGGGAGCTGTTTTTT. The full variable domain, rest sourced from reference TRBV5-6 and TRBJ2-2, is DAGVTQSPTHLIKTRGQQVTLRCSPKSGHDTVSWYQQALGQGPQFIFQYYEEEERQRGNFPDRFSGHQFPNYSSELNVNALLLGDSALYLCASSSQTSGLYTGELFFGEGSRLTVL.

This sequence joins TRBV9 and TRBJ2-6; 9 bases map to TRBD2. Germline V gene data show CDR1 as SGDLS and CDR2 as YYNGEE. The CDR3 runs to 18 residues. V shed 3 bases, J shed 0 bases, and the junction held 7 bases outside the gene matches. The CDR3 spells CASSAEGLALSGANVLTF. The CDR3 DNA reads as TGTGCCAGCAGCGCCGAGGGACTAGCACTCTCTGGGGCCAACGTCCTGACTTTC. Combining the CDR3 with reference TRBV9 and TRBJ2-6 gives the whole variable domain DSGVTQTPKHLITATGQRVTLRCSPRSGDLSVYWYQQSLDQGLQFLIQYYNGEERAKGNILERFSAQQFPDLHSELNLSSLELGDSALYFCASSAEGLALSGANVLTFGAGSRLTVL.

This sequence joins TRBV7-2 and TRBJ2-1, with 15 bases matching TRBD2. There are 18 residues in the CDR3. The V and J ends lost 3 bases and 2 bases, in that order; junction bases with no gene match: 5. Germline assignment: CDR1 SGHTA and CDR2 FQGNSA. For the CDR3, the DNA is TGTGCCAGCAGCTTTCCGGGACTAGCGGGAGGCGCCTACAATGAGCAGTTCTTC. Translation gives CASSFPGLAGGAYNEQFF.